What follows describes a single T cell receptor beta chain. These data belong to a study of blood T cell repertoires in COVID-19. CDR3 size: 14 residues. Germline V gene sequence: CDR1 SGHRS, CDR2 YFSETQ. V trimming: 4 bases; J trimming: 4 bases; junction bases outside the gene matches: 5. The method was immunoSEQ multiplex PCR; TCRdb's version includes in-frame clones alone and lacks a portion of them. This sample has 200,000 to 300,000 clones, with about 87% found just once. The sequencing sample was made of peripheral blood. The clonotype originates from a woman aged 55-69 years with COVID-19, enrolled during active disease. J is TRBJ2-3 and V is TRBV5-1; 8 bases fit TRBD2. The CDR3 protein is CASSKSGSADTQYF. The CDR3 nucleotides read TGCGCCAGCAGCAAGAGCGGGAGCGCAGATACGCAGTATTTT.